The 8 T cell receptor beta chains presented below share a single source sample, sequenced in a study of CD8+CD57+ T cells in acquired aplastic anemia. Genomic DNA, the template, was used for profiling of the TCR beta VDJ and CDR3. TCRdb analysed the reads with MiXCR anew, one entry per CDR3 protein. The sample has around 170,000 distinct CDR3 sequences, roughly half seen once; the top ten hold around a tenth. It was patients with CD8+CD57+ cell expansion by flow cytometry who were chosen for sequencing. Sample: sorted CD4+, CD8+, or CD8+CD57+ T cells (not recorded which) from PBMCs. The receptors derive from a human donor with aplastic anemia.

This chain joins TRBV19 and TRBJ1-1; possible D gene TRBD1, 5 bases. Trimming cost V 6 bases and J 1 base, with 6 bases left between them. The CDR3 is 12 residues long. The germline V gene encodes CDR1 LNHDA and CDR2 SQIVND (reference sequence). CDR3 amino acids: CASRGPNTEAFF. In DNA form, the CDR3 reads TGTGCCAGTAGGGGGCCGAACACTGAAGCTTTCTTT.

This clonotype was detected only a few times. The V gene is TRBV18, the J gene TRBJ2-7, with TRBD1 identical over 9 bases. Germline values: CDR1 KGHSH, CDR2 LQKENI. V was clipped by 6 bases and J by 7 bases; unmatched bases: 7. The CDR3 totals 13 residues. CDR3 nucleotides: TGTGCCAGCTCCCCCGACAGGGGGAGAGAGCAGTACTTC. This sequence encodes CASSPDRGREQYF.

This clonotype was seen a few times. The genes are TRBV25-1 and TRBJ2-2, with TRBD1 identical over 10 bases. The V and J ends lost 1 base and 4 bases, in that order; junction bases with no gene match: 3. The germline V gene encodes CDR1 MGHDK and CDR2 SYGVNS. The CDR3 totals 16 residues. The chain's CDR3 is CASSEFGTGATGELFF. The CDR3 DNA reads TGTGCCAGCAGTGAATTCGGGACAGGGGCCACCGGGGAGCTGTTTTTT.

The chain links TRBV6-1 to TRBJ2-3; TRBD2 aligns across 12 bases. The V gene end was trimmed by 3 bases and the J gene end by 0 bases; junction bases not matched to a gene: 7. The CDR3 has 18 residues. Per germline, CDR1 MNHNS and CDR2 SASEGT. In DNA, the CDR3 is TGTGCCAGCAGTGATAGAAGGACTAGCGGGATAAGCACAGATACGCAGTATTTT. The encoded protein is CASSDRRTSGISTDTQYF.

This clonotype was detected ten times or more. One junction end disagrees with the germline gene, perhaps due to a read error. This sequence joins TRBV7-7 and TRBJ1-5, with D maybe TRBD1 (6 bases). CDR3 length: 21 amino acids. Germline lookup yields CDR1 SSHAT and CDR2 FNYEAQ (reference sequence). CDR3 sequence reads: CASSLANRETGGSYSNQPQHF. CDR3 in DNA: TGTGCTAGCAGCTTAGCGAATCGAGAGACAGGAGGAAGTTATAGCAATCAGCCCCAGCATTTT.

V gene TRBV10-3 combines with J gene TRBJ2-5; the D is unclear. In germline, CDR1 is ENHRY, CDR2 SYGVKD. This CDR3 has 14 amino acids. With 6 bases removed from V and 2 bases from J, the gap between germline ends came to 13 bases. The CDR3 DNA sequence: TGTGCCATCAGCCCCGAGGTAATTCAAGAGACCCAGTACTTC. It translates to CAISPEVIQETQYF.

This clonotype was picked up many times. The rearrangement uses TRBV7-2 and TRBJ1-1; a possible D gene is TRBD1 (5 bases). From germline, CDR1 is SGHTA and CDR2 FQGNSA. Deletions cut 0 bases from V and 5 bases from J, with 10 bases between. The CDR3 is made up of 14 amino acids. CDR3 bases: TGTGCCAGCAGCTTAGCGTTAGGGACGACTGAAGCTTTCTTT. Amino acid sequence: CASSLALGTTEAFF.

The chain employs TRBV5-4 and TRBJ2-7; 7 positions agree with TRBD1. V lost 4 bases, J lost 3 bases, and 4 bases stayed unmatched. This CDR3 is 13 amino acids long. Looked up from germline, CDR1 is SGHNT and CDR2 is YYREEE (reference sequence). The CDR3 spells CASSVRGLYEQYF. CDR3 nucleotides: TGTGCCAGCAGCGTTAGGGGGCTCTACGAGCAGTACTTC.